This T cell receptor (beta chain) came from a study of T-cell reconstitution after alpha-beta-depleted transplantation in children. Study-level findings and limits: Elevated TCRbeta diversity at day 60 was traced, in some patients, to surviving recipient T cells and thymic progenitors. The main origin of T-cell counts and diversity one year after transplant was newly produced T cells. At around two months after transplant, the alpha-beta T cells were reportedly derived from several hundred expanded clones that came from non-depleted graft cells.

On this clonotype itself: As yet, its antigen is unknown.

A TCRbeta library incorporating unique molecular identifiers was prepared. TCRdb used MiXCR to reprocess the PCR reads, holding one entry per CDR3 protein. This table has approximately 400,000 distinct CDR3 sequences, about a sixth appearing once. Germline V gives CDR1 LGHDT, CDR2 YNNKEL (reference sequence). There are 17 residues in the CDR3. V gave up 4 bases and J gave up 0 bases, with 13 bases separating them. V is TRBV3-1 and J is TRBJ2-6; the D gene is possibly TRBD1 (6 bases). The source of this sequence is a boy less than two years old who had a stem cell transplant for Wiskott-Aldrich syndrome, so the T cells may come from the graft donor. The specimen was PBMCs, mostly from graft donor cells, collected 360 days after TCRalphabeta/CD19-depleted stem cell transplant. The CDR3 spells CASSRGQPNSGANVLTF. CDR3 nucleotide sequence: TGTGCCAGCAGCCGAGGACAGCCCAACTCTGGGGCCAACGTCCTGACTTTC.